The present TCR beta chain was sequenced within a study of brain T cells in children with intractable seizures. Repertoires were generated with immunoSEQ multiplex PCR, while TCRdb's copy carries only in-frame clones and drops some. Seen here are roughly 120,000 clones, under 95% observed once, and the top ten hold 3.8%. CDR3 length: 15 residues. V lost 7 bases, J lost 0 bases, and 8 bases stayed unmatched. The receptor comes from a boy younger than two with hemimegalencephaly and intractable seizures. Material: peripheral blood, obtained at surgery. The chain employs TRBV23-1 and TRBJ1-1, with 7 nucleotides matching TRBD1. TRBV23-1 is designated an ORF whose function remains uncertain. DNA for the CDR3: TGCGCCAGCACTACCATGGGACAGTTGAACACTGAAGCTTTCTTT. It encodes CASTTMGQLNTEAFF.